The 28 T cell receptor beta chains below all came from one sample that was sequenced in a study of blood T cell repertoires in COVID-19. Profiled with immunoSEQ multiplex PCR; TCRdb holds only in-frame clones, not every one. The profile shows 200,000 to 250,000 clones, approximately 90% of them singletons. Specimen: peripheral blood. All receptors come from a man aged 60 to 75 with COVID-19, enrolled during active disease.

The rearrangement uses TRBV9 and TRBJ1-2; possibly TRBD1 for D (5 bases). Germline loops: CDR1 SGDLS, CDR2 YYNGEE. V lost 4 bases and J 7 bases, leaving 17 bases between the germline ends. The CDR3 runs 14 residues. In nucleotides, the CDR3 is TGTGCCAGCAGCTCGCCCGATAGGAGGGGTGGCTACACCTTC. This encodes CASSSPDRRGGYTF.

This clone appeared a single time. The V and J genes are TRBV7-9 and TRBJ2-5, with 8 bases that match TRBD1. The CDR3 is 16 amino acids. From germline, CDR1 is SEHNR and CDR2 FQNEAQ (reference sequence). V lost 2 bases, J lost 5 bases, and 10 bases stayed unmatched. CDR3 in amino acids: CASSLSRTGPRETQYF. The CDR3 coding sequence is TGTGCCAGCAGCTTATCAAGGACAGGGCCCCGGGAGACCCAGTACTTC. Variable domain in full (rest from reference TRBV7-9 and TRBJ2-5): DTGVSQNPRHKITKRGQNVTFRCDPISEHNRLYWYRQTLGQGPEFLTYFQNEAQLEKSRLLSDRFSAERPKGSFSTLEIQRTEQGDSAMYLCASSLSRTGPRETQYFGPGTRLLVL.

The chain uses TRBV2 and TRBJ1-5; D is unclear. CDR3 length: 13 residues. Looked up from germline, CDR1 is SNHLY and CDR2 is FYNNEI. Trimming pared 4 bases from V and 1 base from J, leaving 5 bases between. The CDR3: CASSGRSNQPQHF. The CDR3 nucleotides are TGTGCCAGCAGTGGGAGGAGCAATCAGCCCCAGCATTTT.

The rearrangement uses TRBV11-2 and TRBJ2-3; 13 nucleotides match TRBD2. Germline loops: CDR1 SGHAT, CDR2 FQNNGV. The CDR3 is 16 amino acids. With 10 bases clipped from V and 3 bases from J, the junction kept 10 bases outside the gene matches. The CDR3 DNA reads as TGTGCCACGACTCGGACTAGCGGGAGTCCTACAGATACGCAGTATTTT. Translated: CATTRTSGSPTDTQYF. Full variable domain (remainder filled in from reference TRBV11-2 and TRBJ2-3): EAGVAQSPRYKIIEKRQSVAFWCNPISGHATLYWYQQILGQGPKLLIQFQNNGVVDDSQLPKDRFSAERLKGVDSTLKIQPAKLEDSAVYLCATTRTSGSPTDTQYFGPGTRLTVL.

The CDR3 is CSVEDRGAGANVLTF. CDR3 nucleotides: TGCAGCGTTGAAGATCGGGGGGCTGGGGCCAACGTCCTGACTTTC. The chain recombines TRBV29-1 with TRBJ2-6, with TRBD2 identical over 7 bases. Looked up from germline, CDR1 is SQVTM and CDR2 is ANQGSEA. The J segment lost 2 bases and the V segment lost 0 bases, leaving 1 base of the junction unmatched. The CDR3 runs 15 residues.

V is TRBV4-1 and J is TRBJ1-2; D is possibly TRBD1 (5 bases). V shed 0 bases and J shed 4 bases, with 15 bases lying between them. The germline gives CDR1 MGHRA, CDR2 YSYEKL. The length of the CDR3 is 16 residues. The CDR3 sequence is CASSQDVGQNLYGYTF. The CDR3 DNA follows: TGCGCCAGCAGCCAAGATGTAGGACAAAACCTCTATGGCTACACCTTC.

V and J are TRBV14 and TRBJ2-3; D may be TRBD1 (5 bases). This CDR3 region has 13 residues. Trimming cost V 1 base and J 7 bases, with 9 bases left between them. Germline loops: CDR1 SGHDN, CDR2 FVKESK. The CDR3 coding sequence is TGTGCCAGCAGCCAAGCATCAGGGAATACGCAGTATTTT. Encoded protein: CASSQASGNTQYF.

CDR3 amino acids: CASSAAYGGEQYF. CDR3 bases: TGTGCCAGCAGCGCGGCGTACGGGGGCGAGCAGTACTTC. The chain uses TRBV9 and TRBJ2-7; maybe TRBD2 (6 bases). This CDR3 comprises 13 residues. Germline V lookup: CDR1 SGDLS, CDR2 YYNGEE. V shed 3 bases and J shed 6 bases, with 13 bases lying between them.

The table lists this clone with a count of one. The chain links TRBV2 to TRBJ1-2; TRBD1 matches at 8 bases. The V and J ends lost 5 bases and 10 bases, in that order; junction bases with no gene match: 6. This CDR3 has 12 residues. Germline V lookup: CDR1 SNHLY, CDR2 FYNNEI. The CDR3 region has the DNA TGTGCCAGCAGTCTTGGACAGGGTCACTACACCTTC. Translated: CASSLGQGHYTF.

CDR3 in DNA: TGTGCCAGTAAGGGGGAGGGGATCTCTGGAAACACCATATATTTT. Translating it yields CASKGEGISGNTIYF. This rearrangement joins TRBV19 to TRBJ1-3; tentative D call: TRBD1 (6 bases). Germline-derived CDR1 and CDR2 are LNHDA and SQIVND (reference sequence). V lost 7 bases, J lost 0 bases, and 13 bases lay in between. This CDR3 comprises 15 residues.

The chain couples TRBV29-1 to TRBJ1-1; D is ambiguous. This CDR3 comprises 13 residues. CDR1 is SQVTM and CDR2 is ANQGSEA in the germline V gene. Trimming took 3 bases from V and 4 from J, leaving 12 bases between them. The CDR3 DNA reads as TGCAGCGTTGAGTTCCACCCGGGCACTGAAGCTTTCTTT. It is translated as CSVEFHPGTEAFF.

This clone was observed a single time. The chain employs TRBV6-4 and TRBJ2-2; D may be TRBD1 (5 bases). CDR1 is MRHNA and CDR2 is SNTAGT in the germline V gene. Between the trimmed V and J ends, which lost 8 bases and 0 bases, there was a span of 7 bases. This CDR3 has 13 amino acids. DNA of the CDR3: TGTGCCAGCCGGACAACGAACACCGGGGAGCTGTTTTTT. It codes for CASRTTNTGELFF.

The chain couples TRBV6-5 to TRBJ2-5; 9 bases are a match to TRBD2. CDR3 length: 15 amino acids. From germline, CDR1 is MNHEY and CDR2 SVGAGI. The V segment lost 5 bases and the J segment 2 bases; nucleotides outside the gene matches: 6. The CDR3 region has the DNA TGTGCCAGCAGTAGAGCGGGAGGAAGACAAGAGACCCAGTACTTC. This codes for CASSRAGGRQETQYF.

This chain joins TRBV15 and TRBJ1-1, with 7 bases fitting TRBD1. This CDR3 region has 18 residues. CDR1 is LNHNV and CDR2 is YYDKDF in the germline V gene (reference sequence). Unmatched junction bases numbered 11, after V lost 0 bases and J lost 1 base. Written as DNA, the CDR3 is TGTGCCACCAGCAGAGATCGTAGGGCGGGACAGAAGAACACTGAAGCTTTCTTT. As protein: CATSRDRRAGQKNTEAFF.

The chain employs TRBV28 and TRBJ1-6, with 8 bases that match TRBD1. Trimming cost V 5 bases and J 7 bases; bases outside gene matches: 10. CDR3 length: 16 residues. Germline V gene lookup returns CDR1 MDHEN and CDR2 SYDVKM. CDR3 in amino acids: CASSRPLDRGNSPLHF. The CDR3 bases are TGTGCCAGCAGTCGACCCCTCGACAGGGGAAATTCACCCCTCCACTTT.

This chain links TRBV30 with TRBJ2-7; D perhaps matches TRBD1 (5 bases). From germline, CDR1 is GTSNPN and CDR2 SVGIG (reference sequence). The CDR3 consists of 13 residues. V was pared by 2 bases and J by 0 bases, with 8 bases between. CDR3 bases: TGTGCCTGGAGTAGGGGATCCTCCTACGAGCAGTACTTC. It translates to CAWSRGSSYEQYF.

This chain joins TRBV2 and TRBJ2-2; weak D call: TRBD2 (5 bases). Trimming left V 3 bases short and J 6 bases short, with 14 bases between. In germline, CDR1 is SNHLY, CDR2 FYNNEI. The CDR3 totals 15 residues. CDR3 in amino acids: CASSETPRGAGELFF. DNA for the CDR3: TGTGCCAGCAGTGAGACCCCCCGGGGTGCCGGGGAGCTGTTTTTT.

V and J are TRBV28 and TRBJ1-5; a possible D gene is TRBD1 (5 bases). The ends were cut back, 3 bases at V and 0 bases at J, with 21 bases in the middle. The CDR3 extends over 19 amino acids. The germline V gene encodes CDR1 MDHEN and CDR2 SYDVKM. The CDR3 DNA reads TGTGCCAGCAGTTTGTACGGGACGGTGGCGGGGTATAGCAATCAGCCCCAGCATTTT. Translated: CASSLYGTVAGYSNQPQHF.

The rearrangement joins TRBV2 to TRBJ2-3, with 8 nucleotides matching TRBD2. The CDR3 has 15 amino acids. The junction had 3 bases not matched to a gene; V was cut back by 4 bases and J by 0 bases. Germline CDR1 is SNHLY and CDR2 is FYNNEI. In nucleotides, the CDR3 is TGTGCCAGCAGTGGCGGGGGGTCGAGCACAGATACGCAGTATTTT. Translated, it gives CASSGGGSSTDTQYF.

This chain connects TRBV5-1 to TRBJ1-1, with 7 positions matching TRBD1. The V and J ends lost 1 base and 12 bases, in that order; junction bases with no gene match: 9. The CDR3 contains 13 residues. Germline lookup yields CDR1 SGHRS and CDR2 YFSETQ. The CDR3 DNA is TGCGCCAGCAGCTTGCAGACAGGGAAGGTAACTTTCTTT. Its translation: CASSLQTGKVTFF.

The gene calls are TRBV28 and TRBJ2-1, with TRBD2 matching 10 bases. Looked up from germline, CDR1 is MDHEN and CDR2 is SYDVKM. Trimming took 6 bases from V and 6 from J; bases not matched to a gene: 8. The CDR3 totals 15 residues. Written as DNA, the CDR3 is TGTGCCAGCAGCCAAAGCGGGAGGGGCGTCAATGAGCAGTTCTTC. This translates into CASSQSGRGVNEQFF.

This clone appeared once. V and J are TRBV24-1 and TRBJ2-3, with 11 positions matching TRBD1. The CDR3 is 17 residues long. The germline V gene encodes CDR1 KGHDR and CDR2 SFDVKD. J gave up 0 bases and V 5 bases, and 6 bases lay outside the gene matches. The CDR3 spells CATSGPGTGGSTDTQYF. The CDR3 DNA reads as TGTGCCACCAGTGGACCCGGGACAGGGGGGAGCACAGATACGCAGTATTTT.

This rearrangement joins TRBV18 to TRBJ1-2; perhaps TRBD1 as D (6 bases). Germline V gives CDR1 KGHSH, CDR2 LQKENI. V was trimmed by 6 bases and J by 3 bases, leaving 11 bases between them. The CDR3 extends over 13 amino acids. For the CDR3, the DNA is TGTGCCAGCTCGAACAACAGGGACTATGGCTACACCTTC. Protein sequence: CASSNNRDYGYTF.

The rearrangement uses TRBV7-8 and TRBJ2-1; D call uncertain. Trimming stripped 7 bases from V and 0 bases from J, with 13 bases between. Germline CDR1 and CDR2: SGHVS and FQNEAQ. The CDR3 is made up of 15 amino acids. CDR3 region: CASNPNIPSYNEQFF. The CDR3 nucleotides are TGTGCCAGCAACCCAAACATCCCCTCCTACAATGAGCAGTTCTTC.

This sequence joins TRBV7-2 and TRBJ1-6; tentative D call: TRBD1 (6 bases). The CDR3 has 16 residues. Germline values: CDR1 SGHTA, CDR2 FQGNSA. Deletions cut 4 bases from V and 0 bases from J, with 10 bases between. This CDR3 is CASSWTASSYNSPLHF. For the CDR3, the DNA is TGTGCCAGCAGCTGGACAGCGAGCTCCTATAATTCACCCCTCCACTTT.

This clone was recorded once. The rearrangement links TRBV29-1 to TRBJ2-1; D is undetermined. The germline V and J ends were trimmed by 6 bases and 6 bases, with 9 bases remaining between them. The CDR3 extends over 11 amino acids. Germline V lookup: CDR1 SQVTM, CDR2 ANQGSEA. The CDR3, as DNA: TGCAGCGTCCAGGTCCTCAATGAGCAGTTCTTC. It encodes CSVQVLNEQFF.

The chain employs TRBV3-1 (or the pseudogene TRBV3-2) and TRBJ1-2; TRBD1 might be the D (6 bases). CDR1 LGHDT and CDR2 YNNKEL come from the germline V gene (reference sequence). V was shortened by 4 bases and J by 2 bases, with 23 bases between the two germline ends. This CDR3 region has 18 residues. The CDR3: CASSPSSRTALPNYGYTF. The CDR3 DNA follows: TGTGCCAGCAGCCCATCGAGTAGGACAGCCCTACCAAACTATGGCTACACCTTC.

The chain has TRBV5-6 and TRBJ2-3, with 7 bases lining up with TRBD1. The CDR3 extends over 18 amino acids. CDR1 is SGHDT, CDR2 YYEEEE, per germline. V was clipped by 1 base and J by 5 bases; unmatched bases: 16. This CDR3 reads CASSLSLRGLAGEDTQYF. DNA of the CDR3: TGTGCCAGCAGCTTGAGTTTGAGGGGGCTGGCCGGCGAAGATACGCAGTATTTT.